The TCR beta chain described here comes from a study of T-cell reconstitution after alpha-beta-depleted transplantation in children listed by TCRdb under 2016. With regard to the full study: The study quantitatively tracked T-cell immune reconstitution after TCRalphabeta/CD19-depleted allogeneic hematopoietic cell transplantation in children using TCR repertoire profiling. General study outcomes and caveats: About two months after transplant, the apparently early recovery of alphabetaT-cell counts reportedly depended on just several hundred clones that had expanded rapidly and came from non-depleted graft cells. Over the following months the frequencies of hyperexpanded clones went down, and after one year T-cell counts and TCRbeta diversity were mostly credited to newly produced T cells. In some patients, the high TCRbeta diversity seen at day 60 was put down to recipient T cells and intrathymic progenitors that had survived conditioning.

The treatment or condition label for this specimen denotes: allogeneic hematopoietic cell transplantation with graft depleted of TCRalphabeta T cells and CD19 B cells. The children who served as transplant recipients had been given grafts of TCRalphabeta/CD19-depleted allogeneic hematopoietic cells. Library creation used PCR. TCRdb records Illumina HiSeq 2500 as the sequencer. Molecular barcoding was employed in the preparation of TCR libraries, with unique molecular identifiers being used to normalize TCRbeta repertoire quantification. In TCRdb, the public reads were trimmed at Q25 with fastp and aligned with MiXCR, with productive beta chains retained. One record per CDR3 amino acid sequence lists the most common genes and DNA. The sample data list 200,000 to 300,000 distinct CDR3 sequences, and 20% to 30% of these were observed just once. The ten biggest clones cover about 4.8% of the sample. V ends up 0 bases short and J 5 bases short, with an unmatched junction base count of 3. As encoded in the germline V gene, CDR1 is SGHVS while CDR2 is FNYEAQ. The CDR3 runs 15 residues from the cysteine to the phenylalanine. The only DNA kept is the CDR3, 45 bases in frame from the first base.

In regard to this clonotype: Its antigen remains unidentified. No per-base quality is available; no much larger clone lies one base away.

Sequencing used PBMCs, mostly from graft donor cells, obtained 360 days after TCRalphabeta/CD19-depleted stem cell transplant. The clonotype comes from a female patient between 2 and 15 years old who had a stem cell transplant for congenital amegakaryocytic thrombocytopenia, so the T cells may come from the graft donor. This receptor chain uses TRBV7-6 and TRBJ1-4; 7 of the junction bases match TRBD1. This receptor has the CDR3 CASSLAQGKNEKLFF. Here is the DNA: TGTGCCAGCAGCTTAGCACAGGGGAAAAATGAAAAACTGTTTTTT.